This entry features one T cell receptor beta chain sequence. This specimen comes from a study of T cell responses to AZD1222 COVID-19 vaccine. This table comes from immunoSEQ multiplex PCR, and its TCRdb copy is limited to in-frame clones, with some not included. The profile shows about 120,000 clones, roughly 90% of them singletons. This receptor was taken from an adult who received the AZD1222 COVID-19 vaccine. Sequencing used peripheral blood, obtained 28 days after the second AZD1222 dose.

In DNA, the CDR3 is TGCGCCAGCAGCCAAGATTGGCAGGGAGCCACAGATACGCAGTATTTT. It codes for CASSQDWQGATDTQYF. This chain joins TRBV4-3 and TRBJ2-3; D could derive from TRBD1 or TRBD2 (5 bases each). Germline V gene sequence: CDR1 LGHNA, CDR2 YSLEER. The CDR3 loop spans 16 amino acids. V lost 0 bases, J lost 2 bases, and 12 bases lay in between.